Listed here are 7 T cell receptor beta chains from one sample, sequenced in a study of blood T cell repertoires in COVID-19. The data were produced by immunoSEQ multiplex PCR, yet TCRdb's version contains in-frame clones alone and is incomplete. The table includes around 190,000 clones, approximately 84% detected once. Sample: peripheral blood. These receptors were taken from a woman at least 80 years old with acute or convalescent COVID-19.

This chain connects TRBV12-3 or TRBV12-4 to TRBJ2-1, with D possibly matching TRBD2 (6 bases). This CDR3 has 11 amino acids. V was cut by 7 bases and J by 13 bases, with 14 bases left in between. The CDR3 bases are TGTGCCAGCACTTTGGGGACTGCACAGTTCTTC. Its protein product is CASTLGTAQFF.

The chain couples TRBV7-2 to TRBJ1-6; 8 bases are shared with TRBD1. The CDR3 is 15 amino acids. The V segment lost 4 bases and the J segment 10 bases; nucleotides outside the gene matches: 9. Germline lookup yields CDR1 SGHTA and CDR2 FQGNSA. The CDR3 sequence: CASSYRTGGGSPLHF. CDR3 DNA: TGTGCCAGCAGCTATAGAACAGGGGGAGGATCACCCCTCCACTTT.

The V and J genes are TRBV29-1 and TRBJ2-2, with 11 nucleotides matching TRBD2. The ends lost 8 bases at V and 8 bases at J; junction bases unmatched: 16. Germline V gene data show CDR1 as SQVTM and CDR2 as ANQGSEA. The CDR3 totals 16 residues. CDR3 amino acids: CSMRGTSGSRSGELFF. CDR3 nucleotides: TGCAGCATGAGAGGGACTAGCGGCTCCAGGTCTGGGGAGCTGTTTTTT.

This clone has more than one count but fewer than ten. The chain is built from TRBV24-1 and TRBJ2-5, with 8 nucleotides matching TRBD1. Trimming removed 4 bases from V and 9 bases from J; junction bases left unmatched: 9. Germline V gives CDR1 KGHDR, CDR2 SFDVKD. CDR3 length: 14 residues. CDR3 sequence reads: CATSESGQGRAQYF. The DNA for the CDR3 is TGTGCCACCAGTGAATCCGGACAGGGTAGGGCCCAGTACTTC.

The chain couples TRBV11-2 to TRBJ1-1; D unclear. The CDR3 sequence is 14 residues long. Germline CDR1 and CDR2: SGHAT and FQNNGV. The V and J ends lost 5 bases and 0 bases respectively, with 10 bases between them. CDR3: CASSRDAMNTEAFF. DNA of the CDR3: TGTGCCAGCAGCCGAGATGCAATGAACACTGAAGCTTTCTTT.

V and J are TRBV28 and TRBJ1-1; no reliable D call. The length of the CDR3 is 11 residues. Germline values: CDR1 MDHEN, CDR2 SYDVKM. V was shortened by 3 bases and J by 7 bases, with 6 bases between the two germline ends. This CDR3 reads CASSFGREAFF. The CDR3 DNA follows: TGTGCCAGCAGTTTTGGGCGTGAAGCTTTCTTT.

The chain recombines TRBV29-1 with TRBJ2-7; no clear D. The V end lost 4 bases, the J end lost 3 bases, and 4 bases lay between the germline ends. The CDR3 covers 10 residues. CDR1 is SQVTM, CDR2 ANQGSEA, per germline. The CDR3 DNA is TGCAGCGTTGCAAACTACGAGCAGTACTTC. It translates to CSVANYEQYF.